This T cell receptor beta chain originates from a study of cytomegalovirus exposure and HLA in healthy donors. As to this clone: Its antigen remains unknown.

Findings and caveats of the study: The classifier reportedly diagnosed cytomegalovirus status with high sensitivity and specificity. Among the CMV-associated chains, a few were confirmed in vitro as specific for CMV antigens.

TCRdb keeps only in-frame clones here, not all; method: immunoSEQ multiplex PCR. The sample includes 130,000 or so clones, 85% to 90% seen only once; the top ten take around 3.1%. Looked up from germline, CDR1 is LNHDA and CDR2 is SQIVND (reference sequence). CDR3 length: 13 amino acids. Trimming stripped 2 bases from V and 5 bases from J, with 9 bases between. The sequencing input was PBMCs. The rearrangement uses TRBV19 and TRBJ1-1, with D uncertain. This sequence was found in a man aged 25 to 40 in good health and CMV-seronegative. DNA for the CDR3: TGTGCCAGTAGTATATCGGGTTTTACTGAAGCTTTCTTT. Its protein is CASSISGFTEAFF.